The clone carrying this TCR beta chain came up once. Germline V CDR1 and CDR2: LNHDA, SQIVND (reference sequence). The CDR3 sequence is 14 residues long. V lost 7 bases and J lost 5; bases outside the gene matches: 7. The source of the sample is a study of blood T cell repertoires in COVID-19. Authors' methods: By means of reference gene primer amplification, nucleated cell counts were estimated. TCRdb keeps only in-frame clones here, not all; method: immunoSEQ multiplex PCR. For V, J and clone size, that table is used; D and trimming come from the DNA. The sample consists of tens of thousands of clones, about 80% of them appearing once.

This sequence originates from a woman aged 60 to 75 with acute or convalescent COVID-19. The sequenced sample consisted of peripheral blood. This rearrangement joins TRBV19 to TRBJ1-2, with TRBD1 matching over 10 bases. The CDR3 sequence is CASTRTGGLYGYTF. The CDR3, as DNA: TGTGCCAGTACCAGGACAGGGGGTTTGTATGGCTACACCTTC.